This TCR beta chain was retrieved from a study of identical twins. As for this clonotype: Its specificity is unknown.

TCRdb used MiXCR to reprocess the 5' RACE reads, holding one entry per CDR3 protein. The sample comprises 500,000 or so distinct CDR3 sequences, 11% to 15% of which are singletons, and about 0.54% rests with the top ten. Findings of the study overall: Excess low generation probability was seen in twin-shared out-of-frame alpha sequences. The abundant beta clonotypes from cord blood had fewer insertions, and memory repertoires had none of this.

The junction had 14 bases not matched to a gene; V was cut back by 6 bases and J by 12 bases. The germline CDR1 and CDR2 sequences are MDHEN and SYDVKM. The CDR3 runs 14 residues. In addition, the sample was reused for a study of yellow fever vaccine responses in identical twins. That study reports: Twins reportedly mounted vaccine T cell responses that seemed partly convergent, partly personalized.

The V and J genes are TRBV28 and TRBJ2-3; 8 nucleotides line up with TRBD1. The sequence was obtained from a young woman in good health. Sequencing was performed on CD4+ T cells sorted from blood. CDR3: CASRDRGPTLGQYF. DNA of the CDR3: TGTGCCAGCAGAGACAGGGGTCCTACTTTGGGACAGTATTTT.